A single sample is the source of the 29 T cell receptor beta chains below, sequenced in a study of neurological immune-mediated disorders. TCRdb re-called the 5' RACE reads with MiXCR, one entry per CDR3 protein. This table has 50,000 or so distinct CDR3 sequences, around 3.9% appearing once. Sequencing was done on a sample of PBMCs. The receptors were sampled from a man aged 30-40 years with multiple sclerosis.

This clonotype has a count of ten or more. The genes are TRBV5-1 and TRBJ2-7; 8 bases line up with TRBD1. The CDR3 is made up of 14 amino acids. Trimming removed 2 bases from V and 6 bases from J; junction bases left unmatched: 7. Germline CDR1 and CDR2: SGHRS and YFSETQ. The CDR3 sequence: CASSFSTGAIEQYF. CDR3 nucleotides: TGCGCCAGCAGCTTTTCGACAGGGGCCATCGAGCAGTACTTC.

At least ten counts were recorded for this clonotype. The chain joins TRBV6-6 to TRBJ1-1, with D unclear. The CDR3 extends over 14 amino acids. The germline CDR1 and CDR2 sequences are MNHNY and SVGAGI (reference sequence). The germline V and J ends were trimmed by 2 bases and 3 bases, with 10 bases remaining between them. The CDR3 bases are TGTGCCAGCAGTTACCTGGGTGAGCACACTGAAGCTTTCTTT. Translated: CASSYLGEHTEAFF.

This clonotype was observed many times. The chain carries TRBV5-1 and TRBJ2-3; D is perhaps TRBD2 (5 bases). The CDR3 has 15 amino acids. In germline, CDR1 is SGHRS, CDR2 YFSETQ. The V end was cut by 0 bases, the J end by 3 bases, with 11 bases between. This chain's CDR3 is CASSLDSGRTDTQYF. Written as DNA, the CDR3 is TGCGCCAGCAGCTTGGACAGCGGCCGTACAGATACGCAGTATTTT. Drawing the rest from reference TRBV5-1 and TRBJ2-3, the complete variable domain is KAGVTQTPRYLIKTRGQQVTLSCSPISGHRSVSWYQQTPGQGLQFLFEYFSETQRNKGNFPGRFSGRQFSNSRSEMNVSTLELGDSALYLCASSLDSGRTDTQYFGPGTRLTVL.

The sample holds many counts of this clonotype. The genes are TRBV20-1 and TRBJ1-1; D call uncertain. Trimming removed 7 bases from V and 7 bases from J, with 10 bases in between. CDR1 is DFQATT, CDR2 SNEGSKA, per germline (reference sequence). This CDR3 is built from 10 residues. The CDR3 spells CSVGSSEAFF. The CDR3 DNA reads as TGCAGTGTAGGGAGTAGTGAAGCTTTCTTT.

This clonotype was seen ten or more times. This chain joins TRBV20-1 and TRBJ1-2; the D is unclear. V was shortened by 2 bases and J by 2 bases, with 9 bases between the two germline ends. The germline V gene has CDR1 DFQATT and CDR2 SNEGSKA (reference sequence). This CDR3 is built from 13 residues. In nucleotides, the CDR3 is TGCAGTGCTAGATCCACCATGAACTATGGCTACACCTTC. Protein: CSARSTMNYGYTF.

The table lists this clonotype with many counts. This rearrangement joins TRBV20-1 to TRBJ1-4; D perhaps matches TRBD1 (5 bases). V was cut by 3 bases and J by 5 bases, with 7 bases left in between. The length of the CDR3 is 12 residues. CDR1 and CDR2 from the germline V gene are DFQATT and SNEGSKA (reference sequence). The CDR3 DNA sequence: TGCAGTGCTAGGACAGAGAATGAAAAACTGTTTTTT. Translating it yields CSARTENEKLFF.

The table lists this clonotype with a few counts. V gene TRBV18 combines with J gene TRBJ2-5, with unresolved D. V gave up 1 base and J gave up 5 bases, with 8 bases separating them. The CDR3 spans 13 residues. Germline V CDR1 and CDR2: KGHSH, LQKENI. The CDR3 sequence is CASSPLPVETQYF. In DNA form, the CDR3 reads TGTGCCAGCTCACCACTGCCAGTCGAGACCCAGTACTTC. Full variable domain (missing parts from reference TRBV18 and TRBJ2-5): NAGVMQNPRHLVRRRGQEARLRCSPMKGHSHVYWYRQLPEEGLKFMVYLQKENIIDESGMPKERFSAEFPKEGPSILRIQQVVRGDSAAYFCASSPLPVETQYFGPGTRLLVL.

This clonotype was recorded many times. V gene TRBV4-1 combines with J gene TRBJ2-2, with 10 bases matching TRBD2. CDR1 MGHRA and CDR2 YSYEKL come from the germline V gene. V trimming: 3 bases; J trimming: 4 bases; junction bases outside the gene matches: 11. CDR3 length: 18 amino acids. Here the CDR3 reads CASSQPSGGYRGTGELFF. CDR3 coding DNA: TGCGCCAGCAGCCAGCCTAGCGGGGGCTACCGGGGCACCGGGGAGCTGTTTTTT.

This clonotype was picked up many times. V is TRBV15 and J is TRBJ2-3; 10 bases fit TRBD2. With V trimmed by 8 bases and J by 6 bases, 14 bases remained unmatched. This CDR3 has 16 residues. Germline CDR1 reads LNHNV; CDR2 reads YYDKDF (reference sequence). CDR3 sequence: CATATSSGGGQDTQYF. The CDR3 region has the DNA TGTGCCACCGCAACCTCTAGCGGGGGAGGGCAGGATACGCAGTATTTT.

In its sample, this clonotype was seen many times. This chain uses TRBV29-1 with TRBJ1-4; D gene uncertain. The germline V gene encodes CDR1 SQVTM and CDR2 ANQGSEA. Trimming took off 5 bases at V and 0 bases at J, with 10 bases between the two ends. The length of the CDR3 is 14 residues. CDR3 sequence: CSVSQMATNEKLFF. The CDR3 DNA follows: TGCAGCGTTAGTCAGATGGCAACTAATGAAAAACTGTTTTTT.

This clonotype was detected many times. V gene TRBV19 combines with J gene TRBJ2-7; the D gene is possibly TRBD2 (5 bases). Germline lookup yields CDR1 LNHDA and CDR2 SQIVND (reference sequence). Trimming removed 5 bases at V and 3 bases at J, with 14 bases between. CDR3 length: 14 residues. CDR3 loop: CASSGRPRGYEQYF. The CDR3 coding sequence is TGTGCCAGTAGTGGTCGACCCCGGGGCTACGAGCAGTACTTC. Full variable domain (rest looked up from reference TRBV19 and TRBJ2-7): DGGITQSPKYLFRKEGQNVTLSCEQNLNHDAMYWYRQDPGQGLRLIYYSQIVNDFQKGDIAEGYSVSREKKESFPLTVTSAQKNPTAFYLCASSGRPRGYEQYFGPGTRLTVT.

In this sample, this clonotype turned up many times. The chain is built from TRBV29-1 and TRBJ2-7, with TRBD1 matching 7 bases. Germline CDR1 SQVTM, CDR2 ANQGSEA. The CDR3 has 13 residues. V lost 6 bases to trimming and J lost 5 bases; unmatched junction nucleotides: 10. The CDR3 protein is CSVTGTVRNEQYF. The DNA for the CDR3 is TGCAGCGTCACCGGGACAGTGAGGAACGAGCAGTACTTC.

In its sample, this clonotype was seen many times. The rearrangement uses TRBV12-3 or TRBV12-4 and TRBJ2-1; 8 bases map to TRBD2. The CDR3 has 16 amino acids. The V segment lost 1 base and the J segment 10 bases; nucleotides outside the gene matches: 12. CDR3 nucleotide sequence: TGTGCCAGCAGTTTAGGGTTAGCGGTGACGGGGGGGGAGCAGTTCTTC. It codes for CASSLGLAVTGGEQFF.

This clonotype was seen many times. The chain couples TRBV11-2 to TRBJ1-2; a weak D match, TRBD1 (6 bases). This CDR3 spans 14 amino acids. CDR1 SGHAT and CDR2 FQNNGV come from the germline V gene. V dropped 4 bases and J dropped 2 bases, with 11 bases sitting between them. CDR3 sequence reads: CASSSWTVNYGYTF. The CDR3 DNA reads TGTGCCAGCAGCTCGTGGACAGTAAACTATGGCTACACCTTC.

This clonotype was recorded many times. The rearrangement links TRBV9 to TRBJ2-1; 9 nucleotides line up with TRBD1. J was trimmed by 4 bases and V by 2 bases; bases with no gene match: 4. CDR3 length equals 15 residues. Germline CDR1 SGDLS, CDR2 YYNGEE. The DNA for the CDR3 is TGTGCCAGCAGCGTTTCCGGGACAGGGTACAATGAGCAGTTCTTC. As protein: CASSVSGTGYNEQFF.

This clonotype was seen repeatedly, ten times or more. V usage is TRBV6-4 and J usage is TRBJ2-1; 8 bases fit TRBD1. V was clipped by 0 bases and J by 7 bases; unmatched bases: 8. Germline assignment: CDR1 MRHNA and CDR2 SNTAGT. The CDR3 runs 16 residues. The CDR3 here is CASSDSFRGHKNEQFF. The CDR3 DNA reads TGTGCCAGCAGTGACTCTTTCAGGGGGCATAAGAATGAGCAGTTCTTC.

This clonotype was seen ten or more times. The CDR3, as DNA: TGTGCCAGCAGCTTAGTTTTGGGTACTGAAGCTTTCTTT. Its translation is CASSLVLGTEAFF. The chain couples TRBV7-9 to TRBJ1-1; D unclear. The germline V gene encodes CDR1 SEHNR and CDR2 FQNEAQ (reference sequence). Trimming cost V 1 base and J 5 bases, with 8 bases left between them. This CDR3 has 13 residues.

This clonotype was observed many times. The CDR3 sequence is CSASSLLAVSGTGELFF. CDR3 bases: TGCAGTGCTAGCTCCCTTCTAGCGGTCTCTGGCACCGGGGAGCTGTTTTTT. The gene calls are TRBV20-1 and TRBJ2-2; 7 bases agree with TRBD2. Germline V gene data show CDR1 as DFQATT and CDR2 as SNEGSKA (reference sequence). The CDR3 runs to 17 residues. The V segment lost 3 bases and the J segment 4 bases; nucleotides outside the gene matches: 14.

This clonotype was observed at least ten times. The rearrangement uses TRBV27 and TRBJ1-1; no firm D call. Trimming took off 0 bases at V and 4 bases at J, with 6 bases between the two ends. Germline V gene data show CDR1 as MNHEY and CDR2 as SMNVEV (reference sequence). The length of the CDR3 is 13 residues. Written as DNA, the CDR3 is TGTGCCAGCAGTTTATCGTACGGCACTGAAGCTTTCTTT. Encoded protein: CASSLSYGTEAFF.

This clonotype was seen at least ten times. The chain couples TRBV29-1 to TRBJ2-1, with 8 nucleotides matching TRBD1. Looked up from germline, CDR1 is SQVTM and CDR2 is ANQGSEA. The ends lost 4 bases at V and 9 bases at J; junction bases unmatched: 2. There are 11 residues in the CDR3. CDR3 in amino acids: CSVGTGPEQFF. In DNA, the CDR3 is TGCAGCGTTGGGACAGGGCCTGAGCAGTTCTTC.

This clonotype has at least ten counts. J is TRBJ2-7 and V is TRBV27; 8 bases agree with TRBD2. CDR1 is MNHEY and CDR2 is SMNVEV in the germline V gene (reference sequence). The CDR3 spans 14 residues. The ends lost 4 bases at V and 4 bases at J; junction bases unmatched: 6. CDR3 region: CASSSSGGWYEQYF. The CDR3 nucleotides are TGTGCCAGCAGTTCCTCGGGGGGGTGGTACGAGCAGTACTTC.

This clonotype was picked up many times. This rearrangement joins TRBV20-1 to TRBJ2-5; D perhaps matches TRBD1 (5 bases). CDR3 size: 11 residues. From germline, CDR1 is DFQATT and CDR2 SNEGSKA (reference sequence). Trimming pared 6 bases from V and 5 bases from J, leaving 10 bases between. The CDR3 spells CSAEAGETQYF. The DNA of the CDR3 is TGCAGTGCAGAGGCAGGGGAGACCCAGTACTTC.

The sample holds many counts of this clonotype. The rearrangement uses TRBV20-1 and TRBJ2-7, with TRBD2 as a possible D gene (6 bases). V was cut by 1 base and J by 2 bases, with 6 bases left in between. The germline V gene encodes CDR1 DFQATT and CDR2 SNEGSKA (reference sequence). This CDR3 is 12 amino acids long. CDR3 nucleotide sequence: TGCAGTGCTAGAGGCGGGACCTACGAGCAGTACTTC. Translating gives CSARGGTYEQYF.

The table lists this clonotype with many counts. V gene TRBV20-1 combines with J gene TRBJ2-1, with D maybe TRBD1 (6 bases). Between the trimmed V and J ends, which lost 3 bases and 4 bases, there was a span of 16 bases. There are 15 residues in the CDR3. In germline, CDR1 is DFQATT, CDR2 SNEGSKA (reference sequence). Here the CDR3 DNA reads TGCAGTGCTAGCCAAGGGGCAGGGGATTACAATGAGCAGTTCTTC. It encodes CSASQGAGDYNEQFF.

This clonotype has a count of ten or more. V and J are TRBV5-1 and TRBJ1-1; D not certain. This CDR3 spans 16 amino acids. From germline, CDR1 is SGHRS and CDR2 YFSETQ. V lost 0 bases, J lost 1 base, and 13 bases lay in between. The CDR3 DNA sequence: TGCGCCAGCAGCTTGGGAGGGAACCTACAGAACACTGAAGCTTTCTTT. It is translated as CASSLGGNLQNTEAFF. The variable domain in full, completed from reference TRBV5-1 and TRBJ1-1, reads KAGVTQTPRYLIKTRGQQVTLSCSPISGHRSVSWYQQTPGQGLQFLFEYFSETQRNKGNFPGRFSGRQFSNSRSEMNVSTLELGDSALYLCASSLGGNLQNTEAFFGQGTRLTVV.

This clonotype appeared many times. This chain's CDR3 is CASSLEAGFFDEQFF. CDR3 bases: TGCGCCAGCAGCTTGGAAGCGGGGTTTTTCGATGAGCAGTTCTTC. The chain has TRBV5-1 and TRBJ2-1; TRBD2 matches 7 bases. This CDR3 comprises 15 residues. Germline-derived CDR1 and CDR2 are SGHRS and YFSETQ. V shed 0 bases, J shed 8 bases, and the junction held 8 bases outside the gene matches.

At least ten counts were recorded for this clonotype. J is TRBJ2-7 and V is TRBV20-1; 8 bases fit TRBD2. The CDR3 is made up of 15 amino acids. Germline-derived CDR1 and CDR2 are DFQATT and SNEGSKA (reference sequence). V gave up 0 bases and J gave up 2 bases; unmatched junction bases: 6. The chain's CDR3 is CSARDLSGRAYEQYF. The CDR3 nucleotides read TGCAGTGCTAGAGATTTAAGCGGGAGAGCCTACGAGCAGTACTTC.

This clonotype was observed many times. The gene calls are TRBV7-6 and TRBJ2-7, with TRBD1 matching 8 bases. Looked up from germline, CDR1 is SGHVS and CDR2 is FNYEAQ. This CDR3 has 15 residues. After removal of 4 bases from V and 5 bases from J, the junction contained 10 bases not matched to a gene. The CDR3 coding sequence is TGTGCCAGCAGCTCACTCGGACAGGGTCAGAACGAGCAGTACTTC. Translating it yields CASSSLGQGQNEQYF.

The table lists this clonotype with many counts. This chain links TRBV20-1 with TRBJ2-7; 8 bases are shared with TRBD2. This CDR3 is built from 13 residues. Germline values: CDR1 DFQATT, CDR2 SNEGSKA (reference sequence). Trimming cost V 4 bases and J 3 bases; bases outside gene matches: 5. The CDR3 spells CSAKTAGDYEQYF. CDR3 sequence (DNA): TGCAGTGCTAAGACAGCGGGGGACTACGAGCAGTACTTC.